A selection of T cell receptor beta chains follows, all from one sample in a study of blood T cells in healthy people across ages. Via MiXCR, TCRdb re-called the 5' RACE reads, giving one row per CDR3 protein. The table includes over a million distinct CDR3 sequences, 42% detected once. The sample was blood. The receptors derive from a woman in her late teens or twenties in good health. Each CDR3 is given with its conserved first and last residue. Each record gives: J gene, clone size, D gene, CDR3 length, V gene, CDR3 protein, CDR3 DNA. D genes are given only for firm matches. Some rows have no size entry. The others give once, few or many, or a class for an expanded clone.

j_gene: TRBJ2-7; abundance: -; d_gene: TRBD2; len: 17; v_gene: TRBV20-1; CDR3aa: CSARDLGGGSGYNEQYF; CDR3nt: TGCAGTGCTAGAGATCTCGGGGGGGGGTCGGGCTACAATGAGCAGTACTTC
j_gene: TRBJ2-3; abundance: -; d_gene: -; len: 16; v_gene: TRBV7-8; CDR3aa: CASSRPRQGSTDTQYF; CDR3nt: TGTGCCAGCAGCCGACCGAGGCAGGGGAGCACAGATACGCAGTATTTT
j_gene: TRBJ2-1; abundance: few; d_gene: -; len: 14; v_gene: TRBV5-1; CDR3aa: CASSLGPNENEQFF; CDR3nt: TGCGCCAGCAGCTTAGGCCCCAATGAAAATGAGCAGTTCTTC
j_gene: TRBJ2-1; abundance: -; d_gene: -; len: 16; v_gene: TRBV7-3; CDR3aa: CASSFRPTIDHNEQFF; CDR3nt: TGTGCCAGCAGCTTCCGACCGACTATAGACCACAATGAGCAGTTCTTC
j_gene: TRBJ2-7; abundance: few; d_gene: -; len: 14; v_gene: TRBV30; CDR3aa: CAWSVFVSSYEQYF; CDR3nt: TGTGCCTGGAGTGTCTTCGTGAGCTCCTACGAGCAGTACTTC
j_gene: TRBJ2-5; abundance: -; d_gene: -; len: 13; v_gene: TRBV4-1; CDR3aa: CASSPENFREQYF; CDR3nt: TGCGCCAGCAGCCCCGAGAATTTTAGAGAGCAGTACTTC
j_gene: TRBJ2-5; abundance: -; d_gene: -; len: 14; v_gene: TRBV12-3/TRBV12-4; CDR3aa: CASSLGWNQETQYF; CDR3nt: TGTGCCAGCAGTTTAGGCTGGAATCAAGAGACCCAGTACTTC
j_gene: TRBJ2-7; abundance: -; d_gene: -; len: 16; v_gene: TRBV6-6; CDR3aa: CASKIDRLGFPYEQYF; CDR3nt: TGTGCCAGCAAAATCGACCGCCTGGGATTCCCCTACGAGCAGTACTTC
j_gene: TRBJ1-6; abundance: few; d_gene: -; len: 15; v_gene: TRBV5-1; CDR3aa: CASSLFGASNSPLHF; CDR3nt: TGCGCCAGCAGCTTGTTTGGCGCTTCGAATTCACCCCTCCACTTT
j_gene: TRBJ1-5; abundance: -; d_gene: -; len: 16; v_gene: TRBV27; CDR3aa: CASSLSGGVGNQPQHF; CDR3nt: TGTGCCAGCAGTTTATCAGGAGGGGTCGGCAATCAGCCCCAGCATTTT
j_gene: TRBJ1-2; abundance: -; d_gene: -; len: 14; v_gene: TRBV6-5; CDR3aa: CASSYGQMGGGYTF; CDR3nt: TGTGCCAGCAGTTACGGGCAGATGGGTGGGGGCTACACCTTC
j_gene: TRBJ2-7; abundance: -; d_gene: TRBD2; len: 13; v_gene: TRBV30; CDR3aa: CAALAGLTYEQYF; CDR3nt: TGTGCCGCACTAGCGGGACTAACCTACGAGCAGTACTTC
j_gene: TRBJ2-7; abundance: few; d_gene: -; len: 13; v_gene: TRBV20-1; CDR3aa: CSAALEGSGEQYF; CDR3nt: TGCAGTGCTGCGTTGGAGGGGTCGGGCGAGCAGTACTTC
j_gene: TRBJ2-1; abundance: -; d_gene: -; len: 14; v_gene: TRBV20-1; CDR3aa: CSALPGETYNEQFF; CDR3nt: TGCAGTGCCCTCCCGGGGGAGACCTACAATGAGCAGTTCTTC
j_gene: TRBJ1-5; abundance: -; d_gene: -; len: 13; v_gene: TRBV20-1; CDR3aa: CSAIGKGGQPQHF; CDR3nt: TGCAGTGCCATCGGGAAGGGAGGTCAGCCCCAGCATTTT
j_gene: TRBJ1-5; abundance: few; d_gene: -; len: 16; v_gene: TRBV4-1; CDR3aa: CASSQEGGWGGQPQHF; CDR3nt: TGCGCCAGCAGCCAAGAGGGTGGCTGGGGTGGTCAGCCCCAGCATTTT
j_gene: TRBJ2-7; abundance: -; d_gene: -; len: 15; v_gene: TRBV10-3; CDR3aa: CAIRGSTLGAYEQYF; CDR3nt: TGTGCCATCCGGGGGTCGACCCTTGGCGCCTACGAGCAGTACTTC
j_gene: TRBJ2-1; abundance: -; d_gene: TRBD1; len: 21; v_gene: TRBV28; CDR3aa: CASSSSLRDRGLSEAYNEQFF; CDR3nt: TGTGCCAGCAGTTCCTCCCTCCGGGACAGGGGTTTGTCCGAGGCCTACAATGAGCAGTTCTTC
j_gene: TRBJ1-2; abundance: many; d_gene: -; len: 16; v_gene: TRBV10-3; CDR3aa: CAITLTPSGGRDGYTF; CDR3nt: TGTGCCATCACCCTGACACCCTCGGGGGGTAGAGATGGCTACACCTTC
j_gene: TRBJ1-4; abundance: -; d_gene: -; len: 16; v_gene: TRBV7-8; CDR3aa: CASSSLDDAANEKLFF; CDR3nt: TGTGCCAGCAGCTCCTTAGATGACGCGGCTAATGAAAAACTGTTTTTT
j_gene: TRBJ2-2; abundance: -; d_gene: TRBD2; len: 12; v_gene: TRBV28; CDR3aa: CAIRSGPGELFF; CDR3nt: TGTGCCATACGTAGCGGGCCCGGGGAGCTGTTTTTT
j_gene: TRBJ2-1; abundance: -; d_gene: -; len: 16; v_gene: TRBV12-5; CDR3aa: CASGPTEQLSYNEQFF; CDR3nt: TGTGCTAGTGGTCCCACCGAGCAGCTTTCCTACAATGAGCAGTTCTTC